The rows below give T cell receptor beta chains drawn from one sample of a study of control samples from healthy donors and cancer patients. The repertoire was sequenced with immunoSEQ multiplex PCR; TCRdb's copy has only in-frame clones and lacks some. The sample gives under 80,000 clones, approximately 94% of which show up once; roughly 6.1% is in the top ten. The specimen sequenced was blood. The receptors derive from a woman between 40 and 55 years old in good health. Both conserved end residues are part of each CDR3. A D gene is named only where the DNA matches it firmly.

j_call,v_call,d_call,cdr3_nt,cdr3_aa
TRBJ1-5,TRBV7-2,-,TGTGCCAGCAGCCCCTGGCAGGGCAATCAGCCCCAGCATTTT,CASSPWQGNQPQHF
TRBJ1-2,TRBV7-9,-,TGTGCCAGCAGCTTCCGGGAAGTGAACTATGGCTACACCTTC,CASSFREVNYGYTF
TRBJ2-1,TRBV6-6,-,TGTGCCAGCAGTCACTACTTGGCGTCAGGGGGGAATGAGCAGTTCTTC,CASSHYLASGGNEQFF
TRBJ2-3,TRBV12-3/TRBV12-4,-,TGTGCCAGCAGTTTGATGTCAGATACGCAGTATTTT,CASSLMSDTQYF
TRBJ2-2,TRBV4-2,TRBD2,TGTGCCAGCAGGGGACTAGCGGGGGCCCCCGGGGAGCTGTTTTTT,CASRGLAGAPGELFF
TRBJ2-1,TRBV4-2,-,TGTGCCAGCAGCCTAAGCGGGACAACCGGCTCCTACAATGAGCAGTTCTTC,CASSLSGTTGSYNEQFF
TRBJ2-3,TRBV12-5,-,TGTGCTAGTGGTTTGGGGGGGGCCACAGATACGCAGTATTTT,CASGLGGATDTQYF
TRBJ2-1,TRBV19,-,TGTGCCAGTAGGAGGGGGGGTAGTTCCTACAATGAGCAGTTCTTC,CASRRGGSSYNEQFF
TRBJ2-2,TRBV9,-,TGTGCCAGCAGCGAGAGAGTCACCGGGGAGCTGTTTTTT,CASSERVTGELFF
TRBJ1-6,TRBV5-4,-,TGTGCCAGCAGCATGACGGAAAATAATTCACCCCTCCACTTT,CASSMTENNSPLHF
TRBJ1-4,TRBV25-1,-,TGTGCCAGCAGTGACGAGTGGGACGAAAAACTGTTTTTT,CASSDEWDEKLFF